Reported below is one TCR beta chain. The specificity of this receptor is unknown. Within one base of it there is no much larger clone, and no base qualities were kept. The data are from a study of shared T cell receptors in the human thymus (dated by TCRdb to the early 2020s). Some background on the complete study: The study examined how self-reactive, shared T-cell receptor alpha chains are generated in the human thymus.

Libraries were built with the immunoSEQ multiplex PCR assay. TCRdb's version of the immuneACCESS table is confined to in-frame rearrangements and falls short of the full clone set. An unresolved V gene accounts for under half of the shortfall where checked; the remainder is of unknown origin. The sample yields hundreds of thousands of clones; just under 95% were counted once. The ten most abundant clones make up approximately 0.018% of the sample. From a lookup of the germline V gene, CDR1 and CDR2 are MRHNA and SNTAGT. Ends trimmed: V by 3 bases, J by 4 bases; bases unmatched to a gene: 9. The CDR3 spans 17 residues, from the cysteine through the phenylalanine. Just CDR3 DNA is preserved here, 51 bases in frame from base 1.

This sequence was found in a human donor. The sequenced material came from thymocytes. This sequence uses TRBV6-4 and TRBJ2-3, with 11 central nucleotides matching TRBD1. The CDR3 has the sequence CASSENKRTGGADTQYF. The nucleotide sequence is given as TGTGCCAGCAGTGAAAATAAGCGGACAGGGGGCGCAGATACGCAGTATTTT.